The rows below give T cell receptor beta chains drawn from one sample of a study of radiation and T cells in renal cell carcinoma. Generated by immunoSEQ multiplex PCR, the TCRdb table keeps only in-frame clones and is missing some. The sample records about 140,000 clones, less than 90% being singletons. The sequencing used blood, collected from a patient whose treatment included radiotherapy and nephrectomy. The receptors originated from a woman between 45 and 60 years old with renal cell carcinoma. Each CDR3 is given with its conserved first and last residue. Each record gives: V gene, J gene, D gene, clone size, CDR3 protein, CDR3 DNA. The D gene is left open where the match is weak. The size entry is marked missing in some rows and otherwise reads once, few, many or a size class.

v_gene: TRBV30; j_gene: TRBJ2-7; d_gene: -; abundance: -; CDR3aa: CAWIIYSANEQYF; CDR3nt: TGTGCCTGGATAATCTATTCGGCCAACGAGCAGTACTTC
v_gene: TRBV4-2; j_gene: TRBJ2-2; d_gene: TRBD1; abundance: -; CDR3aa: CASSHRDRNTGELFF; CDR3nt: TGTGCCAGCAGCCATCGGGACAGAAACACCGGGGAGCTGTTTTTT
v_gene: TRBV13; j_gene: TRBJ1-1; d_gene: -; abundance: -; CDR3aa: CASSLRDGGTEAFF; CDR3nt: TGTGCCAGCAGCCTTAGGGACGGGGGCACTGAAGCTTTCTTT
v_gene: TRBV19; j_gene: TRBJ2-1; d_gene: TRBD2; abundance: -; CDR3aa: CASSISSGRLNEQFF; CDR3nt: TGTGCCAGTAGTATCTCGAGCGGGAGGTTGAATGAGCAGTTCTTC
v_gene: TRBV6-1; j_gene: TRBJ2-6; d_gene: -; abundance: -; CDR3aa: CASSASSGANVLTF; CDR3nt: TGTGCCAGCAGTGCCTCCTCTGGGGCCAACGTCCTGACTTTC
v_gene: TRBV7-9; j_gene: TRBJ2-3; d_gene: -; abundance: -; CDR3aa: CASSLDRTSQYF; CDR3nt: TGTGCCAGCAGCTTAGATCGGACCAGTCAGTATTTT
v_gene: TRBV6-6; j_gene: TRBJ1-1; d_gene: TRBD1; abundance: -; CDR3aa: CASGTAYAFF; CDR3nt: TGTGCCAGCGGGACAGCTTACGCTTTCTTT
v_gene: TRBV5-1; j_gene: TRBJ1-2; d_gene: -; abundance: -; CDR3aa: CASSLAGQSLSHYGYTF; CDR3nt: TGCGCCAGCAGCTTGGCTGGACAGTCCCTCTCTCACTATGGCTACACCTTC
v_gene: TRBV9; j_gene: TRBJ1-6; d_gene: -; abundance: -; CDR3aa: CASSRGTNNSPLHF; CDR3nt: TGTGCCAGCAGTAGAGGGACAAATAATTCACCCCTCCACTTT
v_gene: TRBV30; j_gene: TRBJ2-5; d_gene: -; abundance: -; CDR3aa: CAWSVSGWTQYF; CDR3nt: TGTGCCTGGAGTGTATCAGGGTGGACCCAGTACTTC
v_gene: TRBV30; j_gene: TRBJ1-1; d_gene: -; abundance: -; CDR3aa: CAKGGNTEAFF; CDR3nt: TGTGCGAAGGGGGGGAACACTGAAGCTTTCTTT
v_gene: TRBV29-1; j_gene: TRBJ1-5; d_gene: -; abundance: -; CDR3aa: CSARVYNQPQHF; CDR3nt: TGCAGCGCAAGGGTATACAATCAGCCCCAGCATTTT
v_gene: TRBV4-3; j_gene: TRBJ2-3; d_gene: -; abundance: -; CDR3aa: CASSQVGGGNTQYF; CDR3nt: TGCGCCAGCAGCCAGGTAGGAGGCGGAAATACGCAGTATTTT
v_gene: TRBV19; j_gene: TRBJ2-7; d_gene: -; abundance: -; CDR3aa: CATSQSSYEQYF; CDR3nt: TGTGCCACCTCTCAGAGCTCCTACGAGCAGTACTTC
v_gene: TRBV5-4; j_gene: TRBJ2-6; d_gene: -; abundance: -; CDR3aa: CASSAHSGANVLTF; CDR3nt: TGTGCCAGCAGCGCGCACTCTGGGGCCAACGTCCTGACTTTC
v_gene: TRBV5-1; j_gene: TRBJ1-6; d_gene: -; abundance: few; CDR3aa: CASSFETGGYGLHF; CDR3nt: TGCGCCAGCAGCTTCGAGACAGGAGGGTATGGGCTCCACTTT
v_gene: TRBV5-1; j_gene: TRBJ1-2; d_gene: -; abundance: -; CDR3aa: CASSLAPGDGYTF; CDR3nt: TGCGCCAGCAGCTTGGCCCCAGGGGACGGCTACACCTTC
v_gene: TRBV9; j_gene: TRBJ2-5; d_gene: -; abundance: -; CDR3aa: CASSVDSSTSETQYF; CDR3nt: TGTGCCAGCAGCGTAGATTCTAGCACCTCCGAGACCCAGTACTTC
v_gene: TRBV6-5; j_gene: TRBJ2-7; d_gene: TRBD2; abundance: -; CDR3aa: CASSPSIGGYEQYF; CDR3nt: TGTGCCAGCAGTCCAAGCATCGGGGGGTACGAGCAGTACTTC
v_gene: TRBV6-5; j_gene: TRBJ1-4; d_gene: TRBD1; abundance: -; CDR3aa: CASSRQGVEEKLFF; CDR3nt: TGTGCCAGCAGTCGACAGGGAGTTGAAGAAAAACTGTTTTTT
v_gene: TRBV4-3; j_gene: TRBJ2-2; d_gene: TRBD2; abundance: once; CDR3aa: CASSHQTSGDTGELFF; CDR3nt: TGCGCCAGCAGCCACCAGACTAGCGGGGACACCGGGGAGCTGTTTTTT
v_gene: TRBV19; j_gene: TRBJ2-7; d_gene: TRBD1; abundance: -; CDR3aa: CASSLRTGSSYEQYF; CDR3nt: TGTGCCAGTAGTCTACGGACAGGGAGCTCCTACGAGCAGTACTTC
v_gene: TRBV7-6; j_gene: TRBJ1-2; d_gene: -; abundance: -; CDR3aa: CASSLGQEVGYTF; CDR3nt: TGTGCCAGCAGCTTAGGGCAGGAGGTGGGCTACACCTTC
v_gene: TRBV19; j_gene: TRBJ2-2; d_gene: -; abundance: -; CDR3aa: CASRWALNTGELFF; CDR3nt: TGTGCCAGTAGATGGGCCCTGAACACCGGGGAGCTGTTTTTT
v_gene: TRBV9; j_gene: TRBJ2-5; d_gene: TRBD2; abundance: -; CDR3aa: CASSPLAGGETQYF; CDR3nt: TGTGCCAGCAGCCCACTAGCGGGAGGTGAGACCCAGTACTTC
v_gene: TRBV9; j_gene: TRBJ1-6; d_gene: -; abundance: -; CDR3aa: CASTKEGGGNSPLHF; CDR3nt: TGTGCCAGCACCAAAGAGGGAGGGGGGAACTCACCCCTCCACTTT
v_gene: TRBV5-1; j_gene: TRBJ1-2; d_gene: TRBD1; abundance: -; CDR3aa: CASSEGQGKYGYTF; CDR3nt: TGCGCCAGCAGCGAAGGACAGGGGAAATATGGCTACACCTTC
v_gene: TRBV13; j_gene: TRBJ2-1; d_gene: TRBD2; abundance: once; CDR3aa: CASSLGTSKDEQFF; CDR3nt: TGTGCCAGCAGCTTAGGGACTAGCAAGGATGAGCAGTTCTTC
v_gene: TRBV4-2; j_gene: TRBJ1-2; d_gene: -; abundance: -; CDR3aa: CASSQAAGEANYGYTF; CDR3nt: TGTGCCAGCAGCCAGGCAGCAGGGGAGGCTAACTATGGCTACACCTTC
v_gene: TRBV7-2; j_gene: TRBJ2-7; d_gene: TRBD2; abundance: -; CDR3aa: CASSQGLAGPYEQYF; CDR3nt: TGTGCCAGCAGTCAAGGACTAGCGGGACCCTACGAGCAGTACTTC
v_gene: TRBV5-1; j_gene: TRBJ2-7; d_gene: -; abundance: -; CDR3aa: CASSWQGYEQYF; CDR3nt: TGCGCCAGCAGCTGGCAGGGATACGAGCAGTACTTC
v_gene: TRBV28; j_gene: TRBJ1-1; d_gene: -; abundance: -; CDR3aa: CASISVRTEAFF; CDR3nt: TGTGCCAGCATTAGTGTACGTACTGAAGCTTTCTTT
v_gene: TRBV13; j_gene: TRBJ2-6; d_gene: -; abundance: -; CDR3aa: CASSLVSGANVLTF; CDR3nt: TGTGCCAGCAGCTTAGTTTCTGGGGCCAACGTCCTGACTTTC
v_gene: TRBV14; j_gene: TRBJ1-4; d_gene: -; abundance: once; CDR3aa: CASSSLRGRLGEKLFF; CDR3nt: TGTGCCAGCAGCTCCTTACGGGGGAGGCTCGGCGAAAAACTGTTTTTT
v_gene: TRBV2; j_gene: TRBJ1-5; d_gene: -; abundance: -; CDR3aa: CASSEALWGHQPQHF; CDR3nt: TGTGCCAGCAGTGAAGCGCTTTGGGGGCATCAGCCCCAGCATTTT
v_gene: TRBV5-4; j_gene: TRBJ2-5; d_gene: -; abundance: -; CDR3aa: CASSSTQSLETQYF; CDR3nt: TGTGCCAGCAGCTCTACCCAATCGCTGGAGACCCAGTACTTC
v_gene: TRBV5-1; j_gene: TRBJ1-4; d_gene: -; abundance: once; CDR3aa: CASSLDPTYEKLFF; CDR3nt: TGCGCCAGCAGCTTGGATCCCACCTATGAAAAACTGTTTTTT
v_gene: TRBV19; j_gene: TRBJ1-5; d_gene: TRBD1; abundance: -; CDR3aa: CASSRRARQGDQPQHF; CDR3nt: TGTGCCAGTAGTAGACGGGCTCGACAGGGAGATCAGCCCCAGCATTTT
v_gene: TRBV30; j_gene: TRBJ2-7; d_gene: -; abundance: -; CDR3aa: CAWSGGSSYEQYF; CDR3nt: TGTGCCTGGAGTGGAGGGAGCTCCTACGAGCAGTACTTC
v_gene: TRBV4-3; j_gene: TRBJ2-7; d_gene: TRBD1; abundance: -; CDR3aa: CASSQESRQGDEQYF; CDR3nt: TGCGCCAGCAGCCAAGAGTCTAGACAGGGGGACGAGCAGTACTTC
v_gene: TRBV14; j_gene: TRBJ2-7; d_gene: -; abundance: -; CDR3aa: CASSQGREQYF; CDR3nt: TGTGCCAGCAGCCAAGGACGGGAGCAGTACTTC
v_gene: TRBV6-1; j_gene: TRBJ1-1; d_gene: -; abundance: -; CDR3aa: CASSEVGGGTEAFF; CDR3nt: TGTGCCAGCAGTGAAGTTGGGGGCGGTACTGAAGCTTTCTTT
v_gene: TRBV7-2; j_gene: TRBJ2-7; d_gene: TRBD2; abundance: few; CDR3aa: CASSLGPAGAAYEQYF; CDR3nt: TGTGCCAGCAGCTTAGGTCCAGCGGGAGCCGCCTACGAGCAGTACTTC
v_gene: TRBV27; j_gene: TRBJ2-7; d_gene: TRBD1; abundance: -; CDR3aa: CASSLFAQGATYEQYF; CDR3nt: TGTGCCAGCAGTTTATTCGCCCAGGGGGCTACCTACGAGCAGTACTTC
v_gene: TRBV5-4; j_gene: TRBJ2-7; d_gene: -; abundance: -; CDR3aa: CASSLAGRYEQYF; CDR3nt: TGTGCCAGCAGCTTGGCCGGGCGTTACGAGCAGTACTTC